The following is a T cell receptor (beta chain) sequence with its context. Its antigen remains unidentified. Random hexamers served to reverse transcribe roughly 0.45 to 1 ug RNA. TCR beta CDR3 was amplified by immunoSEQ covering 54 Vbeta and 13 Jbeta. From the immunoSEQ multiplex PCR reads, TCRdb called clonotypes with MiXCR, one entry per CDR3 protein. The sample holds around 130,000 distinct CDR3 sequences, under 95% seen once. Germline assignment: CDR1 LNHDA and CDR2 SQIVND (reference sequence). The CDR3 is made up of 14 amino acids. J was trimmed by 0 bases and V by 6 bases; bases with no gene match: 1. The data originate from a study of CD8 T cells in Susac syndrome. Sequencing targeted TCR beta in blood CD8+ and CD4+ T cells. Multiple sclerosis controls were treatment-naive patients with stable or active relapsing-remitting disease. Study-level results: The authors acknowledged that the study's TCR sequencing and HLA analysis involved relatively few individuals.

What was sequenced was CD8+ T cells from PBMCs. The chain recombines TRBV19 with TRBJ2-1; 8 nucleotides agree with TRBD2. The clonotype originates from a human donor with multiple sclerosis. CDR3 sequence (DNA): TGTGCCAGTAGCGGACTAGCCTCCTACAATGAGCAGTTCTTC. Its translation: CASSGLASYNEQFF.